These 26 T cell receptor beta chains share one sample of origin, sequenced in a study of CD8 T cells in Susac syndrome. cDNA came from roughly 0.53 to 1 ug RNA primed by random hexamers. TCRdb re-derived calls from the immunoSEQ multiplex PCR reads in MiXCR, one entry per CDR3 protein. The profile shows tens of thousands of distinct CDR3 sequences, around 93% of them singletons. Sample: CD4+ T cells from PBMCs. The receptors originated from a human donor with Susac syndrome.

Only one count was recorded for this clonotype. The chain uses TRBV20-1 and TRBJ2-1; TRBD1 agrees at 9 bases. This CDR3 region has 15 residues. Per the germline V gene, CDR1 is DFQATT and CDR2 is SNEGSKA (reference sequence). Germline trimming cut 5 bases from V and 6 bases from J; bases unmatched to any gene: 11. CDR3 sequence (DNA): TGCAGTGCTCGAAGTTCCGGGACAGGGACCAATGAGCAGTTCTTC. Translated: CSARSSGTGTNEQFF.

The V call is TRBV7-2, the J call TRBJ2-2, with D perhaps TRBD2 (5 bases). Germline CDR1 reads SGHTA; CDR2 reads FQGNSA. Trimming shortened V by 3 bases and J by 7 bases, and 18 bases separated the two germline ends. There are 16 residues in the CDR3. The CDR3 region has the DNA TGTGCCAGCAGCTTGAACATACTCGGAAGCGGCGGGGAGCTGTTTTTT. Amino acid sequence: CASSLNILGSGGELFF.

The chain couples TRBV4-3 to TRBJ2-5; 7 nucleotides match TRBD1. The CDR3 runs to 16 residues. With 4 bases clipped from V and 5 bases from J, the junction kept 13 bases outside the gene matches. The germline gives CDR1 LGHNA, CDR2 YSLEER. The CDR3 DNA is TGCGCCAGCAGCCCCCGGACAGGACGCCTTGGGGAGACCCAGTACTTC. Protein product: CASSPRTGRLGETQYF.

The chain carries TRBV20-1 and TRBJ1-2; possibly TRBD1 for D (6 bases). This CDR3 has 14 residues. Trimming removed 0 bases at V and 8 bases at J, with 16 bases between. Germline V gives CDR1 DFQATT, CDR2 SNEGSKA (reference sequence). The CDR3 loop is CSARDIGGIRGYTF. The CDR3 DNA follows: TGCAGTGCTAGAGATATAGGGGGAATTCGAGGCTACACCTTC.

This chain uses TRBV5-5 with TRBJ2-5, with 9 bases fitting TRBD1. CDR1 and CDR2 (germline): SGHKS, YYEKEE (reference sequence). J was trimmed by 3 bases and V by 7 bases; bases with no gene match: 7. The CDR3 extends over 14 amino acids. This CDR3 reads CASCKGQGKETQYF. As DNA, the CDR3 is TGTGCCAGCTGCAAGGGACAGGGTAAAGAGACCCAGTACTTC.

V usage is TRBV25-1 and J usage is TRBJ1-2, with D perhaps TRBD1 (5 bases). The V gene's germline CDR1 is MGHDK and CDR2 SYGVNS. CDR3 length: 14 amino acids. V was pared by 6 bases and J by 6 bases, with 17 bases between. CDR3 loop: CASRGLGRGNGYTF. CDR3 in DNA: TGTGCCAGCAGGGGTCTGGGGAGGGGAAATGGCTACACCTTC.

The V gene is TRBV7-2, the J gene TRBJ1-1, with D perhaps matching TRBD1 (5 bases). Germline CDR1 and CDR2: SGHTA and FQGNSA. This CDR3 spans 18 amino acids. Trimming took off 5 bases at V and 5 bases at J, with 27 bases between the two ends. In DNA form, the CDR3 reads TGTGCCAGCAGCAAGAGCCGGGTCCGGGACCGGAGATTGACTGAAGCTTTCTTT. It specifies CASSKSRVRDRRLTEAFF.

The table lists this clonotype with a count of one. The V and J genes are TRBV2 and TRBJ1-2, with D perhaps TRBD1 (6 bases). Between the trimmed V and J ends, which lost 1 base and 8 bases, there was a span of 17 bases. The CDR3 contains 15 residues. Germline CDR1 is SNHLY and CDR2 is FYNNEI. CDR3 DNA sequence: TGTGCCAGCAGTGAAGAAAAGGGGGGCGCTCTAGGCTACACCTTC. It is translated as CASSEEKGGALGYTF.

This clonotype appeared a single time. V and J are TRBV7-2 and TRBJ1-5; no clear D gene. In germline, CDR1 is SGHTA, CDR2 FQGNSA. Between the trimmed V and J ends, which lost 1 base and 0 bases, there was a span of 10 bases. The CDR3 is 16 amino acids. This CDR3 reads CASSLVGRYSNQPQHF. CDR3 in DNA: TGTGCCAGCAGCTTAGTCGGCCGATATAGCAATCAGCCCCAGCATTTT.

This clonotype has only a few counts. The CDR3 DNA reads as TGTGCCAGCAGCTTAGTCAGGCACTACGAGCAGTACTTC. This gives the protein CASSLVRHYEQYF. The V and J genes are TRBV7-2 and TRBJ2-7; no reliable D call. This CDR3 has 13 amino acids. The V end was cut by 1 base, the J end by 3 bases, with 7 bases between. CDR1 is SGHTA, CDR2 FQGNSA, per germline. Based on the CDR3 plus reference TRBV7-2 and TRBJ2-7, the full variable domain is GAGVSQSPSNKVTEKGKDVELRCDPISGHTALYWYRQSLGQGLEFLIYFQGNSAPDKSGLPSDRFSAERTGGSVSTLTIQRTQQEDSAVYLCASSLVRHYEQYFGPGTRLTVT.

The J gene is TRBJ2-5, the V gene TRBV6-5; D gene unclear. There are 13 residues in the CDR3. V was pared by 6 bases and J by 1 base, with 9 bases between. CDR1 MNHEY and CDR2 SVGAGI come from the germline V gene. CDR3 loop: CASSQTFQETQYF. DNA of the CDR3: TGTGCCAGCAGCCAGACATTCCAAGAGACCCAGTACTTC.

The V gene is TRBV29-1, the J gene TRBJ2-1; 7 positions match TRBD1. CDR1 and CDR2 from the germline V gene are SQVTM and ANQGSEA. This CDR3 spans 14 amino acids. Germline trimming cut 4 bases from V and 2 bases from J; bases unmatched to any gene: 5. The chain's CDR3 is CSVAHRGAYNEQFF. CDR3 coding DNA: TGCAGCGTTGCCCACAGGGGCGCCTACAATGAGCAGTTCTTC.

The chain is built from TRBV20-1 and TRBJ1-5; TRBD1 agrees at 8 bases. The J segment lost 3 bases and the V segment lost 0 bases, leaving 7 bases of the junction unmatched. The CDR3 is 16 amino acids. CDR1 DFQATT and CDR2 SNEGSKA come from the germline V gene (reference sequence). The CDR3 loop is CSARDRTGLYNQPQHF. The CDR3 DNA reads TGCAGTGCTAGAGATAGGACAGGGCTATACAATCAGCCCCAGCATTTT.

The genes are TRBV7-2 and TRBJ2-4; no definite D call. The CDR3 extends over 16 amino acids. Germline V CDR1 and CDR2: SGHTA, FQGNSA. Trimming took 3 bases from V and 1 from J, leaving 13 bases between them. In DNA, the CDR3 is TGTGCCAGCAGCTTTTCTGGTGGAGTCGCCAAAAACATTCAGTACTTC. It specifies CASSFSGGVAKNIQYF.

CDR3 amino acids: CASSLTDRGDTQYF. DNA for the CDR3: TGTGCCAGCAGCTTGACCGACAGGGGGGATACGCAGTATTTT. The rearrangement uses TRBV5-4 and TRBJ2-3; 9 positions agree with TRBD1. The length of the CDR3 is 14 residues. Germline assignment: CDR1 SGHNT and CDR2 YYREEE (reference sequence). After removal of 1 base from V and 6 bases from J, the junction contained 3 bases not matched to a gene.

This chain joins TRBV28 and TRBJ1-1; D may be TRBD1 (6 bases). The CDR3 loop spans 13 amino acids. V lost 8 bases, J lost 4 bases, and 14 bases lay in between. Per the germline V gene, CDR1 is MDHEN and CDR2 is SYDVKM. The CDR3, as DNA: TGTGCCAGCCCATCAATGACAGGCACTGAAGCTTTCTTT. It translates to CASPSMTGTEAFF.

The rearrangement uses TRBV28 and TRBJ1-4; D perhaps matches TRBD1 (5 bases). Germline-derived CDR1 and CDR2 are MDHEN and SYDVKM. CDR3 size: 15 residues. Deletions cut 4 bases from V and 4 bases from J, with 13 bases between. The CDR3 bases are TGTGCCAGCAGTTCGATGACAGCGAGTAATGAAAAACTGTTTTTT. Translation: CASSSMTASNEKLFF.

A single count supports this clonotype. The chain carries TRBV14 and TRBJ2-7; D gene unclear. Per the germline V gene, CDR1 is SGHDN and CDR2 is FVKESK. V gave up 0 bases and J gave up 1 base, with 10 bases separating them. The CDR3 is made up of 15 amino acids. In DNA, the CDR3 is TGTGCCAGCAGCCAAGATCAGGCCTCATCCTACGAGCAGTACTTC. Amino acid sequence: CASSQDQASSYEQYF.

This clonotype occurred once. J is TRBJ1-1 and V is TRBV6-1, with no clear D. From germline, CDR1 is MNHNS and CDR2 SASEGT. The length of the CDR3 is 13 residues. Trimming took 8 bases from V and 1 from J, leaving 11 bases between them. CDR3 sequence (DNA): TGTGCCAGCCTGGCCTTTCCGAACACTGAAGCTTTCTTT. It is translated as CASLAFPNTEAFF.

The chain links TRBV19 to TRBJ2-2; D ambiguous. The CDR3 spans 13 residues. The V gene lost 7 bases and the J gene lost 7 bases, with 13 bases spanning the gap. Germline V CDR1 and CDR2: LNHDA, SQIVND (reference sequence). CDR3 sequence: CASTQIQHGELFF. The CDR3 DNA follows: TGTGCCAGTACCCAGATACAGCACGGGGAGCTGTTTTTT.

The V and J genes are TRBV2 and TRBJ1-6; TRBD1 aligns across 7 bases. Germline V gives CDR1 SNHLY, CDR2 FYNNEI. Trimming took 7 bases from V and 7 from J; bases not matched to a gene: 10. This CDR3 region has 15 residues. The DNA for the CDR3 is TGTGCCAGCAACGACGACAGGGCGAAAAATTCACCCCTCCACTTT. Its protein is CASNDDRAKNSPLHF.

The CDR3 protein is CSVTGDISNYGYTF. CDR3 coding DNA: TGCAGCGTTACAGGGGATATATCTAACTATGGCTACACCTTC. This chain joins TRBV29-1 and TRBJ1-2; 7 bases agree with TRBD1. Germline-derived CDR1 and CDR2 are SQVTM and ANQGSEA. There are 14 residues in the CDR3. J lost 0 bases, V lost 5 bases, and 6 bases had no gene match.

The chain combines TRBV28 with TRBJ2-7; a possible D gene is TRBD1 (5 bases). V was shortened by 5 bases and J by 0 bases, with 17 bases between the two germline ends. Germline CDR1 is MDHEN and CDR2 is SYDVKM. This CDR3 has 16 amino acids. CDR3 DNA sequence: TGTGCCAGCAGTAGGAACACAGGCCTTAGCTCCTACGAGCAGTACTTC. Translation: CASSRNTGLSSYEQYF.

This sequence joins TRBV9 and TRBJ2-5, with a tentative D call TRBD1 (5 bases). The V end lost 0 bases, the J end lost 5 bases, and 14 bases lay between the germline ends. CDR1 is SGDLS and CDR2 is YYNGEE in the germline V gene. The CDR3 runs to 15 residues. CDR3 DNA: TGTGCCAGCAGCGTAGTTGGGGCCGCCGGGGAGACCCAGTACTTC. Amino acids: CASSVVGAAGETQYF.

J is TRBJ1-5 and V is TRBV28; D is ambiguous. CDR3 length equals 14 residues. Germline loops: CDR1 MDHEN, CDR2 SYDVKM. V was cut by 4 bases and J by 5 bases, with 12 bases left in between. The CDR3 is CASSSTSGDQPQHF. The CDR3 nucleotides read TGTGCCAGCAGTTCCACCAGCGGGGATCAGCCCCAGCATTTT.

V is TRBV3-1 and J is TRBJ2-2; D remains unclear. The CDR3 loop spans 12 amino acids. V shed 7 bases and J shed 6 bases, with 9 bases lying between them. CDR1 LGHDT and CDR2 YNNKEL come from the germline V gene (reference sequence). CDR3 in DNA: TGTGCCAGCAAGTCTGGCCCCGGGGAGCTGTTTTTT. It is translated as CASKSGPGELFF.